These T cell receptor beta chains were read from a single sample in a study of shared clonotypes between healthy human individuals. Assay: immunoSEQ multiplex PCR; the TCRdb copy retains only in-frame clones and omits some. The table shows around 2,000,000 clones, with approximately 95% occurring only once. Sequencing was carried out using naive CD8+ T cells sorted from blood. Receptors were obtained from a man between 18 and 35 years old in good health. CDR3s include the opening cysteine and the closing phenylalanine or tryptophan. Fields, in order: D gene, clone size, V gene, J gene, CDR3 protein, CDR3 DNA. The D gene is left open where the match is weak. Not every row has a clone size; where given, it reads once, few, many or a size class.

-,once,TRBV12-2,TRBJ2-7,CASRHPSSGRHPLSSYEQYF,TGTGCAAGTCGCCACCCCTCTAGCGGGAGGCACCCTCTAAGCTCCTACGAGCAGTACTTC
-,-,TRBV5-6,TRBJ1-1,CASEPPGHQGTEAFF,TGTGCCAGCGAACCCCCGGGCCACCAGGGGACTGAAGCTTTCTTT
TRBD1,-,TRBV2,TRBJ1-6,CASSDPTGNSPLHF,TGTGCCAGCAGTGACCCGACAGGGAATTCACCCCTCCACTTT
TRBD2,-,TRBV30,TRBJ2-5,CAWDTGTSGRETQYF,TGTGCCTGGGATACCGGGACTAGCGGGCGAGAGACCCAGTACTTC
-,-,TRBV11-1,TRBJ1-1,CASSLLWGYPEAFF,TGTGCCAGCAGCCTCCTATGGGGGTATCCTGAAGCTTTCTTT
-,once,TRBV7-3,TRBJ2-7,CASSPPFAYEQYF,TGTGCCAGCAGCCCGCCCTTCGCCTACGAGCAGTACTTC
-,-,TRBV27,TRBJ2-7,CASSLPGTYYEQYF,TGTGCCAGCAGTTTACCCGGGACCTACTACGAGCAGTACTTC
-,-,TRBV5-5,TRBJ1-6,CASSPSGSARYSPLHF,TGTGCCAGCAGCCCCTCGGGCAGCGCTCGTTATTCACCCCTCCACTTT
-,-,TRBV7-8,TRBJ1-2,CASSLVAGVDYGYTF,TGTGCCAGCAGCTTAGTGGCGGGGGTTGACTATGGCTACACCTTC
-,-,TRBV10-3,TRBJ2-7,CAISGEITPYEQYF,TGTGCCATCAGTGGGGAGATAACCCCCTACGAGCAGTACTTC